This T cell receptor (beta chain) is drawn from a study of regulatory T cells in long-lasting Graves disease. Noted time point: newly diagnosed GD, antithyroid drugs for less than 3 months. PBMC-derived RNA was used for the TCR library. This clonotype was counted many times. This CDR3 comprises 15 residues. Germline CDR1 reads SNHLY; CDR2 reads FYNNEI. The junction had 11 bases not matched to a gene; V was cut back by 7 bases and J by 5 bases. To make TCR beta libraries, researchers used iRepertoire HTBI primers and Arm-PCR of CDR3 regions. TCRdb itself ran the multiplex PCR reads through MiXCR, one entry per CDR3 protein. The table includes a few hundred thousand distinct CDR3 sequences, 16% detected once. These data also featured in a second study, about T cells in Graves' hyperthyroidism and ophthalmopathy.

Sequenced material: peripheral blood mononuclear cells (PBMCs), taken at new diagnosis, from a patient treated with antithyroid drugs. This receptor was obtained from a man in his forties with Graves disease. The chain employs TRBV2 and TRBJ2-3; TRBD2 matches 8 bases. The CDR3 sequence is CASNEERGLGDTQYF. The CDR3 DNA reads TGTGCCAGCAATGAGGAGCGGGGGCTGGGAGATACGCAGTATTTT.